The 27 T cell receptor beta chains listed next were all sequenced from one sample in a study of blood T cell repertoires in COVID-19. The protocol was immunoSEQ multiplex PCR, while the TCRdb copy is restricted to in-frame clones and leaves out a portion. The sample holds over 150,000 clones, around 84% seen once. Sequenced sample: peripheral blood. These TCRs come from a man in his forties or fifties with acute or convalescent COVID-19.

V usage is TRBV6-5 and J usage is TRBJ2-3, with 7 nucleotides matching TRBD1. Germline loops: CDR1 MNHEY, CDR2 SVGAGI. V dropped 5 bases and J dropped 6; count of bases not matched to a gene: 5. This CDR3 comprises 13 residues. CDR3 protein: CASSRTGADTQYF. CDR3 in DNA: TGTGCCAGCAGTCGTACAGGGGCCGATACGCAGTATTTT.

The chain has TRBV5-5 and TRBJ1-6; tentatively, D is TRBD1 (5 bases). The CDR3 length is 18 residues. Germline CDR1 SGHKS, CDR2 YYEKEE (reference sequence). Trimming took off 4 bases at V and 0 bases at J, with 17 bases between the two ends. CDR3 in amino acids: CASSPRPGGGSYNSPLHF. CDR3 coding DNA: TGTGCCAGCAGCCCTCGACCGGGCGGGGGCTCCTATAATTCACCCCTCCACTTT.

This chain uses TRBV30 with TRBJ1-4, with TRBD1 identical over 7 bases. This CDR3 is 12 amino acids long. The germline V gene encodes CDR1 GTSNPN and CDR2 SVGIG (reference sequence). V was clipped by 5 bases and J by 8 bases; unmatched bases: 5. In DNA, the CDR3 is TGTGCCTGGGACAGGGAGATCGAAAAACTGTTTTTT. It yields the protein CAWDREIEKLFF.

The chain is built from TRBV14 and TRBJ2-7, with 8 nucleotides matching TRBD1. The ends lost 2 bases at V and 6 bases at J; junction bases unmatched: 9. Germline-derived CDR1 and CDR2 are SGHDN and FVKESK. The CDR3 has 15 residues. The CDR3 region has the DNA TGTGCCAGCAGCCAACGCCCAGGACAGGGAAGCGAGCAGTACTTC. Its protein product is CASSQRPGQGSEQYF.

This clone has a single count. J is TRBJ2-1 and V is TRBV9, with 12 bases lining up with TRBD2. Germline V gene data show CDR1 as SGDLS and CDR2 as YYNGEE. Trimming at V came to 4 bases and at J to 7 bases, leaving 3 bases not matched to a gene. CDR3 length: 14 amino acids. CDR3 loop: CASSKTSGGNEQFF. The CDR3 nucleotides are TGTGCCAGCAGCAAGACTAGCGGGGGAAATGAGCAGTTCTTC.

The J gene is TRBJ1-1, the V gene TRBV7-9; TRBD1 might be the D (5 bases). The length of the CDR3 is 16 residues. V was pared by 1 base and J by 4 bases, with 16 bases between. Germline CDR1 SEHNR, CDR2 FQNEAQ (reference sequence). This chain's CDR3 is CASSLVGQGSSTEAFF. The CDR3 coding sequence is TGTGCCAGCAGCTTAGTCGGGCAGGGATCAAGCACTGAAGCTTTCTTT.

The chain employs TRBV5-4 and TRBJ2-7; possible D gene TRBD1, 6 bases. CDR1 and CDR2 from the germline V gene are SGHNT and YYREEE (reference sequence). Trimming cost V 4 bases and J 3 bases, with 11 bases left between them. CDR3 length: 13 residues. Here the CDR3 reads CASSPEDSYEQYF. CDR3 bases: TGTGCCAGCAGCCCTGAGGACAGCTACGAGCAGTACTTC.

The CDR3 loop reads CASSLAGTAYEQYF. CDR3 bases: TGCGCCAGCAGCTTGGCCGGTACCGCCTACGAGCAGTACTTC. The V gene is TRBV5-1, the J gene TRBJ2-7, with no clear D. The CDR3 spans 14 residues. Deletions cut 0 bases from V and 2 bases from J, with 9 bases between. Per germline, CDR1 SGHRS and CDR2 YFSETQ.

The chain has TRBV9 and TRBJ2-5, with TRBD2 matching 13 bases. Trimming removed 3 bases from V and 5 bases from J; junction bases left unmatched: 4. CDR3 size: 15 residues. Germline CDR1 SGDLS, CDR2 YYNGEE. The CDR3 here is CASSGTSGGHETQYF. CDR3 nucleotide sequence: TGTGCCAGCAGCGGGACTAGCGGGGGTCATGAGACCCAGTACTTC.

The V and J genes are TRBV7-3 and TRBJ1-1; weak D call: TRBD1 (5 bases). V dropped 5 bases and J dropped 4 bases, with 11 bases sitting between them. Germline CDR1 and CDR2: SGHTA and FQGTGA. CDR3 size: 13 residues. The CDR3 region is CASSPGGGTEAFF. The CDR3 bases are TGTGCCAGCAGCCCAGGCGGGGGCACTGAAGCTTTCTTT.

V is TRBV6-5 and J is TRBJ1-2; 7 bases align to TRBD1. This CDR3 has 14 residues. The ends lost 6 bases at V and 3 bases at J; junction bases unmatched: 7. Germline V gene lookup returns CDR1 MNHEY and CDR2 SVGAGI. CDR3 amino acids: CASSDEGAHYGYTF. Here the CDR3 DNA reads TGTGCCAGCAGCGACGAGGGGGCCCACTATGGCTACACCTTC.

The genes are TRBV3-1 (or the pseudogene TRBV3-2) and TRBJ2-7, with 9 positions matching TRBD2. V lost 3 bases, J lost 2 bases, and 2 bases stayed unmatched. The CDR3 runs 14 residues. Germline V lookup: CDR1 LGHDT, CDR2 YNNKEL (reference sequence). CDR3 residues: CASSHGGGAYEQYF. The CDR3 region has the DNA TGTGCCAGCAGCCACGGCGGGGGGGCCTACGAGCAGTACTTC.

The chain combines TRBV5-6 with TRBJ1-1; a weak D match, TRBD1 (5 bases). The CDR3 covers 13 residues. The germline V gene has CDR1 SGHDT and CDR2 YYEEEE. V lost 2 bases and J 3 bases, leaving 8 bases between the germline ends. CDR3 sequence reads: CASSFGGDTEAFF. As DNA, the CDR3 is TGTGCCAGCAGCTTCGGGGGGGACACTGAAGCTTTCTTT.

This clone has just one count. The chain carries TRBV5-1 and TRBJ2-7, with 10 bases aligning to TRBD1. CDR3 length: 14 residues. Unmatched junction bases numbered 6, after V lost 7 bases and J lost 2 bases. Germline loops: CDR1 SGHRS, CDR2 YFSETQ. In nucleotides, the CDR3 is TGCGCCAGCGAGGGACAGGGGCCTCCCTACGAGCAGTACTTC. It yields the protein CASEGQGPPYEQYF.

CDR3 residues: CASSGQGASTGELFF. In DNA, the CDR3 is TGTGCCAGCAGCGGGCAGGGGGCGAGCACCGGGGAGCTGTTTTTT. The chain joins TRBV9 to TRBJ2-2; 8 bases agree with TRBD1. This CDR3 is built from 15 residues. Germline V gene data show CDR1 as SGDLS and CDR2 as YYNGEE. With V trimmed by 3 bases and J by 4 bases, 5 bases remained unmatched.

The chain links TRBV28 to TRBJ1-2, with TRBD1 matching over 7 bases. V shed 8 bases and J 8 bases; nucleotides not matched to a gene: 17. The CDR3 has 15 amino acids. Germline loops: CDR1 MDHEN, CDR2 SYDVKM. The CDR3 loop reads CASQGDGSKPYGYTF. CDR3 bases: TGTGCCAGCCAGGGGGACGGATCTAAGCCCTACGGCTACACCTTC.

This clone was counted a few times. V is TRBV29-1 and J is TRBJ1-1; possible D gene TRBD1, 5 bases. The CDR3 contains 10 residues. CDR1 and CDR2 from the germline V gene are SQVTM and ANQGSEA. V lost 5 bases and J lost 7, with 8 bases in between. The CDR3 nucleotides read TGCAGCGTTCAGGGAAATGAAGCTTTCTTT. Its translation is CSVQGNEAFF. Drawing the rest from reference TRBV29-1 and TRBJ1-1, the complete variable domain is SAVISQKPSRDICQRGTSLTIQCQVDSQVTMMFWYRQQPGQSLTLIATANQGSEATYESGFVIDKFPISRPNLTFSTLTVSNMSPEDSSIYLCSVQGNEAFFGQGTRLTVV.

The V call is TRBV6-4, the J call TRBJ1-1; D might be TRBD1 (6 bases). The CDR3 runs to 14 residues. The germline gives CDR1 MRHNA, CDR2 SNTAGT. V was clipped by 6 bases and J by 2 bases, with 13 bases between them. Here the CDR3 DNA reads TGTGCCAGCAGGAAGGACAGAAGAAACACTGAAGCTTTCTTT. Protein product: CASRKDRRNTEAFF.

The chain carries TRBV30 and TRBJ1-6, with 7 bases that match TRBD1. J was trimmed by 8 bases and V by 0 bases; bases with no gene match: 7. CDR1 is GTSNPN and CDR2 is SVGIG in the germline V gene (reference sequence). This CDR3 has 15 residues. DNA for the CDR3: TGTGCCTGGAGTGTACAAGGAGGGGGCGATTCACCCCTCCACTTT. It translates to CAWSVQGGGDSPLHF.

The CDR3 here is CAISEWPGTEAFF. The CDR3, as DNA: TGTGCCATCAGTGAGTGGCCAGGCACTGAAGCTTTCTTT. This chain uses TRBV10-3 with TRBJ1-1; D unresolved. The germline gives CDR1 ENHRY, CDR2 SYGVKD. The V end was cut by 1 base, the J end by 4 bases, with 7 bases between. The CDR3 has 13 amino acids.

V gene TRBV9 combines with J gene TRBJ2-5; 9 bases match TRBD2. The CDR3 contains 18 residues. Germline V lookup: CDR1 SGDLS, CDR2 YYNGEE. Trimming cost V 0 bases and J 4 bases; bases outside gene matches: 13. The CDR3 sequence: CASSVGVNGRGGAETQYF. The CDR3 nucleotides read TGTGCCAGCAGCGTAGGGGTAAATGGGCGCGGGGGGGCAGAGACCCAGTACTTC.

The V gene is TRBV7-9, the J gene TRBJ1-3; 7 bases are shared with TRBD1. This CDR3 has 14 amino acids. The germline gives CDR1 SEHNR, CDR2 FQNEAQ (reference sequence). J was trimmed by 4 bases and V by 7 bases; bases with no gene match: 7. CDR3 in amino acids: CASTLVDRGNTIYF. The CDR3, as DNA: TGTGCCAGCACCTTGGTGGACAGGGGAAACACCATATATTTT.

This clone showed up just once. The chain uses TRBV21-1 and TRBJ2-7; the table assigns TRBD1, which was not confirmed against the DNA. TRBV21-1 is given as a pseudogene. The CDR3 contains 14 residues. Written as DNA, the CDR3 is TGTGCCAGCTACAGGGACAGGGGGCCCTACGAGCAGTACTTC. Encoded protein: CASYRDRGPYEQYF.

This clone was recorded many times. The rearrangement links TRBV5-1 to TRBJ1-6; D unresolved. V lost 0 bases and J 6 bases, leaving 10 bases between the germline ends. Germline CDR1 reads SGHRS; CDR2 reads YFSETQ. The CDR3 runs 15 residues. The CDR3, as DNA: TGCGCCAGCAGCTTGGCCCGGAACAGTAATTCACCCCTCCACTTT. This sequence encodes CASSLARNSNSPLHF. Full variable domain (missing parts from reference TRBV5-1 and TRBJ1-6): KAGVTQTPRYLIKTRGQQVTLSCSPISGHRSVSWYQQTPGQGLQFLFEYFSETQRNKGNFPGRFSGRQFSNSRSEMNVSTLELGDSALYLCASSLARNSNSPLHFGNGTRLTVT.

The chain employs TRBV15 and TRBJ2-1; 9 bases map to TRBD2. The germline gives CDR1 LNHNV, CDR2 YYDKDF (reference sequence). Trimming at V came to 0 bases and at J to 8 bases, leaving 8 bases not matched to a gene. The CDR3 contains 16 residues. The CDR3 region is CATSRDLRGGVDEQFF. The CDR3 DNA reads as TGTGCCACCAGCAGAGATCTGCGGGGGGGAGTCGATGAGCAGTTCTTC.

In this sample, this clone turned up a few times. The gene calls are TRBV6-1 and TRBJ1-2; no reliable D call. CDR1 is MNHNS and CDR2 is SASEGT in the germline V gene. Trimming cost V 3 bases and J 2 bases, with 7 bases left between them. The CDR3 extends over 13 amino acids. CDR3 region: CASSDYTNYGYTF. The CDR3 nucleotides read TGTGCCAGCAGTGATTACACGAACTATGGCTACACCTTC.

This chain uses TRBV6-2 or TRBV6-3 with TRBJ2-5, with D possibly matching TRBD2 (7 bases). Looked up from germline, CDR1 is MNHEY and CDR2 is SVGEGT. V dropped 4 bases and J dropped 6 bases, with 15 bases sitting between them. The CDR3 length is 14 residues. Here the CDR3 reads CASSSPRGGKTQYF. The CDR3 nucleotides read TGTGCCAGCAGTTCCCCGAGGGGGGGAAAGACCCAGTACTTC.